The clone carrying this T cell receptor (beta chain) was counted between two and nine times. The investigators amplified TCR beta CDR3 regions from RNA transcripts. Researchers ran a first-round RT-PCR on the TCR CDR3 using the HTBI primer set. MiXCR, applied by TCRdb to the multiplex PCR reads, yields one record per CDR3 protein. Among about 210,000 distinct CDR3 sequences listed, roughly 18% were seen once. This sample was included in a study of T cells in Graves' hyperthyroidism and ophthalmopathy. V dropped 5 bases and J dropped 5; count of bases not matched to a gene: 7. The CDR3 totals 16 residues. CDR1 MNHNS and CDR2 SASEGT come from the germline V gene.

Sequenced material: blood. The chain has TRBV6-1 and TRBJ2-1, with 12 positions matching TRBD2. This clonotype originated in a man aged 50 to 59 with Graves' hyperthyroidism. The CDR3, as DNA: TGTGCCAGCAGTTCTACTAGCGGGAGGTACGACAATGAGCAGTTCTTC. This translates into CASSSTSGRYDNEQFF.